The next 2 T cell receptor beta chains were all read from a single sample in a study of blood T cell repertoires in COVID-19. Some clones are missing from TCRdb's copy, which holds only in-frame ones; the method was immunoSEQ multiplex PCR. The table lists 90,000 to 130,000 clones, approximately 80% of them singletons. The sequenced sample was peripheral blood. The source of these receptors is a woman between 65 and 79 years old with acute or convalescent COVID-19.

This clone was detected a few times. The chain links TRBV28 to TRBJ1-5, with D tentatively TRBD1 (6 bases). The CDR3 spans 15 residues. Trimming left V 5 bases short and J 3 bases short, with 14 bases between. The germline CDR1 and CDR2 sequences are MDHEN and SYDVKM. The DNA of the CDR3 is TGTGCCAGCAGTCCCGGGACAAGGGACAATCAGCCCCAGCATTTT. It translates to CASSPGTRDNQPQHF.

This chain uses TRBV9 with TRBJ1-2, with D possibly being TRBD1 (6 bases). Germline assignment: CDR1 SGDLS and CDR2 YYNGEE. The CDR3 spans 15 residues. V lost 0 bases and J 4 bases, leaving 13 bases between the germline ends. CDR3 sequence reads: CASSVGQGPFYGYTF. CDR3 coding DNA: TGTGCCAGCAGCGTAGGGCAGGGGCCATTCTATGGCTACACCTTC.